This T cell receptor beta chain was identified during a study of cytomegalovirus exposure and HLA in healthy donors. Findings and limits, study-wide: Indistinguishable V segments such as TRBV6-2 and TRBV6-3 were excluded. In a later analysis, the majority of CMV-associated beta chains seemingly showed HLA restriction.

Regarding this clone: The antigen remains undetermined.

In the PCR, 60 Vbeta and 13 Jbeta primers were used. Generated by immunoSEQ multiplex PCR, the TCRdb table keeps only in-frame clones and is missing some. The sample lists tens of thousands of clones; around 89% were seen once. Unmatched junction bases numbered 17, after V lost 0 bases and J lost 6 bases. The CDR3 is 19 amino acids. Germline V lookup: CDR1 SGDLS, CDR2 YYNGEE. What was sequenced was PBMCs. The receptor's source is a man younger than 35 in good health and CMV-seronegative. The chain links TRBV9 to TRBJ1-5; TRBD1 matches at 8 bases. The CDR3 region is CASSVADRVDLVLFQPQHF. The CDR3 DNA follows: TGTGCCAGCAGCGTAGCGGACAGGGTAGATCTAGTACTCTTTCAGCCCCAGCATTTT.